Given below is one T cell receptor (beta chain) in context. The antigen is undetermined. This record belongs to a study of cytomegalovirus exposure and HLA in healthy donors. Study-wide context: Among the roughly 430 genotyped donors, 81% were placed in the Caucasian-associated ancestry cluster.

General study results and limits: Most sequenced TCRs were rare (though some public TCRs occurred in many donors). There were fewer than 200 TCR beta chains listed as cytomegalovirus-associated.

The germline V gene has CDR1 SGHAT and CDR2 FQNNGV. Trimming shortened V by 5 bases and J by 5 bases, and 9 bases separated the two germline ends. This CDR3 region has 13 residues. The PCR had 60 Vbeta and 13 Jbeta primers. Clones were read by immunoSEQ multiplex PCR, and TCRdb kept only the in-frame ones, dropping some. The repertoire holds 50,000 or so clones, with approximately 85% as singletons. The sequenced material came from PBMCs. This clonotype originated in a boy between 10 and 17 years old in good health and CMV-seropositive. V usage is TRBV11-2 and J usage is TRBJ1-4, with D tentatively TRBD1 (6 bases). The CDR3 loop reads CASSRGANEKLFF. In DNA form, the CDR3 reads TGTGCCAGCAGCCGGGGGGCGAATGAAAAACTGTTTTTT.